The 16 T cell receptor beta chains presented below share a single source sample, sequenced in a study of glioma-infiltrating T cells after dendritic cell vaccination. The assay was immunoSEQ multiplex PCR, and TCRdb's table has in-frame clones only and misses some. This repertoire shows around 58,000 clones, approximately 78% found once; its top ten account for less than 9.5%. Source: blood, taken before dendritic cell vaccination. Receptors originate from a human donor with glioblastoma.

The chain has TRBV5-1 and TRBJ1-3; D gene uncertain. This CDR3 is built from 17 residues. Germline V gene sequence: CDR1 SGHRS, CDR2 YFSETQ. V lost 5 bases, J lost 4 bases, and 22 bases lay in between. CDR3 protein: CASSPDLIAASGNTIYF. In DNA form, the CDR3 reads TGCGCCAGCAGTCCCGATTTGATCGCGGCGTCGGGAAACACCATATATTTT. Using reference TRBV5-1 and TRBJ1-3 for the parts outside the CDR3, the full variable domain is KAGVTQTPRYLIKTRGQQVTLSCSPISGHRSVSWYQQTPGQGLQFLFEYFSETQRNKGNFPGRFSGRQFSNSRSEMNVSTLELGDSALYLCASSPDLIAASGNTIYFGEGSWLTVV.

The chain links TRBV19 to TRBJ1-5; 7 nucleotides match TRBD1. V was pared by 5 bases and J by 4 bases, with 5 bases of the junction left unmatched. Germline V gene sequence: CDR1 LNHDA, CDR2 SQIVND (reference sequence). This CDR3 comprises 14 residues. Here the CDR3 DNA reads TGTGCCAGTAGTCCAGGGGGGCGTAATCAGCCCCAGCATTTT. Translation: CASSPGGRNQPQHF.

In this sample, this clone turned up a few times. The chain has TRBV10-3 and TRBJ2-1; D is perhaps TRBD1 (6 bases). This CDR3 has 14 residues. Germline lookup yields CDR1 ENHRY and CDR2 SYGVKD. Trimming removed 4 bases at V and 5 bases at J, with 12 bases between. CDR3 coding DNA: TGTGCCATCAGTGGTACAGGGTTCAACAATGAGCAGTTCTTC. It encodes CAISGTGFNNEQFF.

The chain links TRBV7-6 to TRBJ1-5; perhaps TRBD1 as D (6 bases). The CDR3 runs 17 residues. V was pared by 2 bases and J by 7 bases, with 21 bases between. The germline CDR1 and CDR2 sequences are SGHVS and FNYEAQ. Here the CDR3 DNA reads TGTGCCAGCAGCTTAACAGGTGGCCCACAGGGACGGCAGCCCCAGCATTTT. Amino acid sequence: CASSLTGGPQGRQPQHF.

V and J are TRBV11-3 and TRBJ1-1; the match to TRBD1 covers 7 bases. Germline V lookup: CDR1 SGHNT, CDR2 YENEEA. The CDR3 totals 13 residues. The V gene end was trimmed by 4 bases and the J gene end by 3 bases; junction bases not matched to a gene: 2. CDR3 residues: CASSSGQYTEAFF. In DNA form, the CDR3 reads TGTGCCAGCAGCTCGGGACAGTACACTGAAGCTTTCTTT.

The rearrangement joins TRBV19 to TRBJ1-2; D gene unclear. V lost 9 bases, J lost 0 bases, and 5 bases lay in between. The CDR3 sequence is 11 residues long. Germline assignment: CDR1 LNHDA and CDR2 SQIVND (reference sequence). The CDR3 loop reads CASQTNYGYTF. DNA for the CDR3: TGTGCCAGCCAGACTAACTATGGCTACACCTTC.

This clone came up a few times. The rearrangement links TRBV2 to TRBJ1-4; the match to TRBD1 covers 8 bases. CDR3 length: 13 residues. Germline loops: CDR1 SNHLY, CDR2 FYNNEI. V was clipped by 8 bases and J by 7 bases; unmatched bases: 6. The CDR3 spells CASQDRDSEKLFF. The CDR3 nucleotides are TGTGCCAGCCAGGACAGGGACAGTGAAAAACTGTTTTTT.

To note about this clone: One end of the junction varies from germline; a read error may be responsible. CDR3 nucleotide sequence: TGTGCCACCAGTAACAGGATTTCGGTTTTCGACGAGCAGTACTTC. Its translation: CATSNRISVFDEQYF. The chain has TRBV28 and TRBJ2-7, with D tentatively TRBD1 (5 bases). Germline V lookup: CDR1 MDHEN, CDR2 SYDVKM. This CDR3 region has 15 residues.

This sequence joins TRBV27 and TRBJ2-7, with D possibly matching TRBD1 (5 bases). The germline V gene encodes CDR1 MNHEY and CDR2 SMNVEV (reference sequence). V lost 8 bases and J lost 0, with 14 bases in between. The CDR3 contains 14 residues. CDR3 loop: CASAQRGSSYEQYF. CDR3 DNA sequence: TGTGCCAGCGCGCAAAGGGGCTCCTCCTACGAGCAGTACTTC.

To note about this clone: Distinct nucleotide sequences in the sample also encode this CDR3. The chain carries TRBV9 and TRBJ2-1; 12 bases are a match to TRBD2. V was clipped by 4 bases and J by 4 bases; unmatched bases: 3. CDR1 is SGDLS, CDR2 YYNGEE, per germline. The CDR3 loop spans 15 amino acids. The CDR3 spells CASSSSGGVYNEQFF. CDR3 sequence (DNA): TGTGCCAGCAGCTCTAGCGGGGGGGTGTACAATGAGCAGTTCTTC.

The genes are TRBV19 and TRBJ1-2; 8 positions match TRBD1. The V gene's germline CDR1 is LNHDA and CDR2 SQIVND (reference sequence). The length of the CDR3 is 13 residues. J lost 4 bases, V lost 10 bases, and 8 bases had no gene match. CDR3 sequence (DNA): TGTGCCACCTCGACAGGGGACATCTATGGCTACACCTTC. Translation gives CATSTGDIYGYTF.

The J gene is TRBJ1-2, the V gene TRBV6-6; D might be TRBD1 (6 bases). Germline V gene data show CDR1 as MNHNY and CDR2 as SVGAGI (reference sequence). The V end was cut by 5 bases, the J end by 8 bases, with 18 bases between. The CDR3 has 14 residues. The CDR3: CASSPRAGAGGYTF. In DNA, the CDR3 is TGTGCCAGCAGTCCCCGGGCAGGGGCAGGCGGCTACACCTTC.

The chain joins TRBV5-4 to TRBJ2-5; D might be TRBD1 (6 bases). Between the trimmed V and J ends, which lost 1 base and 5 bases, there was a span of 15 bases. The CDR3 covers 15 residues. The germline gives CDR1 SGHNT, CDR2 YYREEE (reference sequence). This chain's CDR3 is CASSLQGRGGETQYF. The CDR3 coding sequence is TGTGCCAGCAGCTTGCAGGGGAGAGGTGGGGAGACCCAGTACTTC.

This clone has just one count. The gene calls are TRBV7-8 and TRBJ2-1; weak D call: TRBD2 (6 bases). Germline V CDR1 and CDR2: SGHVS, FQNEAQ. This CDR3 spans 16 amino acids. Trimming cost V 0 bases and J 3 bases, with 12 bases left between them. For the CDR3, the DNA is TGTGCCAGCAGCTTAGCTAGGGGAGGCAACTACAATGAGCAGTTCTTC. Amino acid sequence: CASSLARGGNYNEQFF.

The rearrangement joins TRBV2 to TRBJ1-1, with 7 nucleotides matching TRBD1. Germline V gene lookup returns CDR1 SNHLY and CDR2 FYNNEI. The CDR3 length is 12 residues. Trimming removed 6 bases from V and 7 bases from J; junction bases left unmatched: 5. This CDR3 reads CASRGTAFEAFF. CDR3 nucleotide sequence: TGTGCCAGCAGAGGGACAGCCTTTGAAGCTTTCTTT.

CDR3 sequence: CASSLELAGGPAYEQYF. The CDR3 DNA reads as TGTGCCAGCAGCTTGGAACTAGCGGGCGGGCCTGCCTACGAGCAGTACTTC. V is TRBV5-6 and J is TRBJ2-7; 9 bases align to TRBD2. The CDR3 is made up of 17 amino acids. The germline gives CDR1 SGHDT, CDR2 YYEEEE. Unmatched junction bases numbered 9, after V lost 0 bases and J lost 2 bases.